This T cell receptor beta chain was captured by sequencing in a study of lymphopenia after photon versus proton radiotherapy. Assay: immunoSEQ multiplex PCR; the TCRdb copy retains only in-frame clones and omits some. The data show 150,000 to 200,000 clones, 80% to 90% seen once. V gave up 4 bases and J gave up 1 base, with 10 bases separating them. Per germline, CDR1 SGHTA and CDR2 FQGNSA. The CDR3 spans 14 residues. This TCR was recovered from a man aged 50-60 years with gastric cancer. The sequencing here drew on peripheral blood, taken from a patient treated with photon-based radiotherapy. The V and J genes are TRBV7-2 and TRBJ2-5; D tentatively fits TRBD1 or TRBD2 (5 bases each). The CDR3 loop is CASSSGPSQETQYF. The DNA for the CDR3 is TGTGCCAGCAGCTCGGGACCGAGCCAAGAGACCCAGTACTTC.